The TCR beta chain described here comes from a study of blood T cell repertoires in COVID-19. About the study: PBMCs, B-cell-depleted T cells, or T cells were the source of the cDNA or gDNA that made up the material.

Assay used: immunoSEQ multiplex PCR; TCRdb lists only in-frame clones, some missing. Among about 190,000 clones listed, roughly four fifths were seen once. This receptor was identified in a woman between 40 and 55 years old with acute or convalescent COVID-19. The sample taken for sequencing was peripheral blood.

The CDR3 sequence is CASSLIGRTGELFF. The CDR3 DNA is TGTGCCAGCAGCTTAATAGGGAGAACCGGGGAGCTGTTTTTT. The chain carries TRBV7-3 and TRBJ2-2, with a weak D call TRBD2 (5 bases). The V end lost 1 base, the J end lost 5 bases, and 8 bases lay between the germline ends. Germline values: CDR1 SGHTA, CDR2 FQGTGA. This CDR3 is built from 14 residues.